A single sample is the source of the 21 T cell receptor beta chains below, sequenced in a study of cytomegalovirus exposure and HLA in healthy donors. The PCR made use of 60 Vbeta and 13 Jbeta primers. Sequencing was performed with immunoSEQ multiplex PCR; in TCRdb, only in-frame clones are kept and a portion is missing. In all, the sample yields 150,000 to 200,000 clones. What was sequenced was PBMCs. All receptors come from a man aged 30-40 years in good health and CMV-seronegative.

V usage is TRBV12-5 and J usage is TRBJ1-5; 9 nucleotides agree with TRBD1. V was pared by 5 bases and J by 6 bases, with 8 bases of the junction left unmatched. The CDR3 runs to 15 residues. The V gene's germline CDR1 is LGHNT and CDR2 FRNRAP. Here the CDR3 DNA reads TGTGCTAGTGGTAAAGAAACAGGGGGCGGTCAGCCCCAGCATTTT. It encodes CASGKETGGGQPQHF.

The rearrangement links TRBV5-1 to TRBJ2-1; tentative D call: TRBD2 (5 bases). The V gene's germline CDR1 is SGHRS and CDR2 YFSETQ. The V and J ends lost 7 bases and 5 bases respectively, with 31 bases between them. CDR3 size: 19 residues. CDR3 residues: CASPTKASLGVGWDNEQFF. The CDR3 DNA follows: TGCGCCAGCCCGACGAAGGCCTCGCTGGGAGTAGGCTGGGACAATGAGCAGTTCTTC.

The chain has TRBV30 and TRBJ1-2, with D maybe TRBD1 (5 bases). The length of the CDR3 is 18 residues. CDR1 and CDR2 from the germline V gene are GTSNPN and SVGIG (reference sequence). With 2 bases removed from V and 2 bases from J, the gap between germline ends came to 24 bases. The CDR3 reads CAWSSGLGIFGGNYGYTF. The CDR3 DNA reads as TGTGCCTGGAGTTCAGGTCTAGGCATCTTTGGGGGGAACTATGGCTACACCTTC.

V is TRBV5-8 and J is TRBJ1-3, with 10 bases aligning to TRBD1. Germline CDR1 and CDR2: SGHTS and YDEGEE. The CDR3 length is 15 residues. Losses at the gene ends were 3 bases for V and 2 bases for J; bases not matched to a gene: 2. CDR3 nucleotides: TGTGCCAGCAGCTGGACAGGGGGGACTGGAAACACCATATATTTT. Its translation is CASSWTGGTGNTIYF.

The chain combines TRBV18 with TRBJ2-1; D might be TRBD2 (7 bases). Germline V lookup: CDR1 KGHSH, CDR2 LQKENI. V dropped 3 bases and J dropped 9 bases, with 12 bases sitting between them. The CDR3 has 13 amino acids. CDR3 nucleotides: TGTGCCAGCTCACCCGGGGGCGGGGGTGAGCAGTTCTTC. Residues: CASSPGGGGEQFF.

The chain employs TRBV7-3 and TRBJ2-5; 8 bases line up with TRBD1. Germline trimming cut 5 bases from V and 7 bases from J; bases unmatched to any gene: 6. Germline CDR1 SGHTA, CDR2 FQGTGA. This CDR3 contains 13 residues. The CDR3 region has the DNA TGTGCCAGCAGCCCAGGGGGCGAAGGGACCCAGTACTTC. Translating it yields CASSPGGEGTQYF.

This chain links TRBV11-2 with TRBJ1-2; 7 bases fit TRBD1. J was trimmed by 0 bases and V by 1 base; bases with no gene match: 8. Germline V gene data show CDR1 as SGHAT and CDR2 as FQNNGV. The CDR3 spans 17 residues. The CDR3 nucleotides are TGTGCCAGCAGCTTAGCTTCCGGGACAGCACCTAACTATGGCTACACCTTC. Its translation: CASSLASGTAPNYGYTF.

This sequence joins TRBV27 and TRBJ2-1, with 16 bases that match TRBD2. The CDR3 has 20 amino acids. From germline, CDR1 is MNHEY and CDR2 SMNVEV (reference sequence). The trim removed 6 bases at V and 7 bases at J, leaving 18 bases unmatched. CDR3 coding DNA: TGTGCCAGCAGCCTTTATTCGGGACTAGCGGGAGGGCAATCTGGAAATGAGCAGTTCTTC. It specifies CASSLYSGLAGGQSGNEQFF.

The chain employs TRBV11-2 and TRBJ1-1, with D perhaps matching TRBD1 (6 bases). Germline assignment: CDR1 SGHAT and CDR2 FQNNGV. V lost 3 bases to trimming and J lost 4 bases, with 12 bases between them. This CDR3 region has 14 residues. CDR3 sequence: CASSFQGGGTEAFF. CDR3 bases: TGTGCCAGCAGCTTCCAGGGAGGGGGCACTGAAGCTTTCTTT.

V is TRBV4-2 and J is TRBJ2-7; 9 bases align to TRBD1. The germline V gene encodes CDR1 LGHNA and CDR2 YNFKEQ. V dropped 0 bases and J dropped 5; count of bases not matched to a gene: 14. CDR3 length: 18 residues. The CDR3 sequence is CASSQDPSGTGMSHEQYF. The DNA for the CDR3 is TGTGCCAGCAGCCAAGATCCCTCCGGGACAGGGATGTCCCACGAGCAGTACTTC.

This chain connects TRBV27 to TRBJ2-7, with D possibly being TRBD2 (5 bases). CDR3 size: 13 residues. Germline V gives CDR1 MNHEY, CDR2 SMNVEV (reference sequence). V was clipped by 5 bases and J by 2 bases, with 10 bases between them. The DNA for the CDR3 is TGTGCCAGCAGTCATACGGGGACCTACGAGCAGTACTTC. It encodes CASSHTGTYEQYF.

This chain uses TRBV29-1 with TRBJ2-3; weak D call: TRBD1 (5 bases). The CDR3 totals 13 residues. V gave up 4 bases and J gave up 1 base, with 9 bases separating them. Germline V gives CDR1 SQVTM, CDR2 ANQGSEA. The CDR3 loop is CSVGVRGTDTQYF. The CDR3 DNA sequence: TGCAGCGTTGGGGTCAGGGGCACAGATACGCAGTATTTT.

The chain links TRBV7-3 to TRBJ1-1; D is perhaps TRBD1 (6 bases). The germline V gene encodes CDR1 SGHTA and CDR2 FQGTGA. The CDR3 is made up of 14 amino acids. Trimming took off 5 bases at V and 5 bases at J, with 15 bases between the two ends. The CDR3 coding sequence is TGTGCCAGCAGCCCTACGGGGAGGGGGACTGAAGCTTTCTTT. Its translation: CASSPTGRGTEAFF.

The chain employs TRBV5-1 and TRBJ2-7; TRBD2 might be the D (6 bases). Germline V CDR1 and CDR2: SGHRS, YFSETQ. The CDR3 contains 15 residues. The ends were cut back, 4 bases at V and 4 bases at J, with 18 bases in the middle. The CDR3 nucleotides are TGCGCCAGCAGCCCCGGGACTCTCCGAGGTTACGAGCAGTACTTC. Translation gives CASSPGTLRGYEQYF. Combining the CDR3 with reference TRBV5-1 and TRBJ2-7 gives the whole variable domain KAGVTQTPRYLIKTRGQQVTLSCSPISGHRSVSWYQQTPGQGLQFLFEYFSETQRNKGNFPGRFSGRQFSNSRSEMNVSTLELGDSALYLCASSPGTLRGYEQYFGPGTRLTVT.

The chain recombines TRBV10-1 with TRBJ1-2; D not resolved. V gave up 3 bases and J gave up 8 bases, with 16 bases separating them. CDR3 length: 14 residues. The germline V gene encodes CDR1 WNHNN and CDR2 SYGVQD (reference sequence). The CDR3 region has the DNA TGCGCCAGCAGTGACGGCAGCCCTGCTAGAGGCTACACCTTC. Amino acids: CASSDGSPARGYTF.

For the CDR3, the DNA is TGTGCCTGGACATCGGGAGAAGTCTATGGCTACACCTTC. This sequence encodes CAWTSGEVYGYTF. The chain has TRBV30 and TRBJ1-2; D is undetermined. CDR3 length: 13 amino acids. The germline gives CDR1 GTSNPN, CDR2 SVGIG (reference sequence). Deletions cut 4 bases from V and 4 bases from J, with 13 bases between.

The genes are TRBV5-6 and TRBJ2-3; possible D gene TRBD1, 5 bases. CDR1 is SGHDT and CDR2 is YYEEEE in the germline V gene. The CDR3 covers 13 residues. With 3 bases removed from V and 4 bases from J, the gap between germline ends came to 9 bases. The CDR3 protein is CASSSTDADTQYF. The CDR3 DNA sequence: TGTGCCAGCAGCTCGACAGACGCAGATACGCAGTATTTT.

The V and J genes are TRBV6-5 and TRBJ2-2; TRBD2 matches at 11 bases. V gave up 10 bases and J gave up 4 bases; unmatched junction bases: 5. Germline loops: CDR1 MNHEY, CDR2 SVGAGI. The CDR3 loop spans 14 amino acids. CDR3 residues: CATNSGGATGELFF. DNA for the CDR3: TGTGCCACAAATAGCGGGGGGGCCACCGGGGAGCTGTTTTTT.

The genes are TRBV6-8 and TRBJ1-1; D might be TRBD1 (5 bases). V was clipped by 0 bases and J by 3 bases, with 14 bases between them. This CDR3 is built from 16 residues. From germline, CDR1 is MNHGY and CDR2 SAAAGT. The CDR3 DNA is TGTGCCAGCAGTTACTCCCCCCGGGGGAGGGACACTGAAGCTTTCTTT. Its protein product is CASSYSPRGRDTEAFF.

The chain has TRBV19 and TRBJ1-4; D gene ambiguous. Trimming removed 8 bases at V and 7 bases at J, with 14 bases between. Germline-derived CDR1 and CDR2 are LNHDA and SQIVND (reference sequence). The CDR3 length is 13 residues. The CDR3 DNA is TGTGCCAGTCGCCCGAGGGAGGGTGAAAAACTGTTTTTT. Protein product: CASRPREGEKLFF.

The J gene is TRBJ2-7, the V gene TRBV6-6, with D uncertain. CDR3 length: 14 residues. Trimming left V 0 bases short and J 3 bases short, with 9 bases between. Germline CDR1 is MNHNY and CDR2 is SVGAGI (reference sequence). The CDR3 bases are TGTGCCAGCAGTTACTCGAGGAGCCTCTACGAGCAGTACTTC. Translation gives CASSYSRSLYEQYF.